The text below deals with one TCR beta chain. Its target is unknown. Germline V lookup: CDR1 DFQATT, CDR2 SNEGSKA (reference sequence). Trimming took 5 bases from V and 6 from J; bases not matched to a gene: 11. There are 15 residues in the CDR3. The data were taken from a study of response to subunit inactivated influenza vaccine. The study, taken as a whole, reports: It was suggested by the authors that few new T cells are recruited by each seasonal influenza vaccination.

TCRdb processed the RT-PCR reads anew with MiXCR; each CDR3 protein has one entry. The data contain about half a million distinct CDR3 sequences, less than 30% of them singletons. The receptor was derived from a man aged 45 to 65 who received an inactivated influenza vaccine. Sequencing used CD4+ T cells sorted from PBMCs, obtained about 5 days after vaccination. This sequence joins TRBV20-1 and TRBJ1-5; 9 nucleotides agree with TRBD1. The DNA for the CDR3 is TGCAGTGCTGCAATAACAGGGGGCTTAAGTCAGCCCCAGCATTTT. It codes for CSAAITGGLSQPQHF.